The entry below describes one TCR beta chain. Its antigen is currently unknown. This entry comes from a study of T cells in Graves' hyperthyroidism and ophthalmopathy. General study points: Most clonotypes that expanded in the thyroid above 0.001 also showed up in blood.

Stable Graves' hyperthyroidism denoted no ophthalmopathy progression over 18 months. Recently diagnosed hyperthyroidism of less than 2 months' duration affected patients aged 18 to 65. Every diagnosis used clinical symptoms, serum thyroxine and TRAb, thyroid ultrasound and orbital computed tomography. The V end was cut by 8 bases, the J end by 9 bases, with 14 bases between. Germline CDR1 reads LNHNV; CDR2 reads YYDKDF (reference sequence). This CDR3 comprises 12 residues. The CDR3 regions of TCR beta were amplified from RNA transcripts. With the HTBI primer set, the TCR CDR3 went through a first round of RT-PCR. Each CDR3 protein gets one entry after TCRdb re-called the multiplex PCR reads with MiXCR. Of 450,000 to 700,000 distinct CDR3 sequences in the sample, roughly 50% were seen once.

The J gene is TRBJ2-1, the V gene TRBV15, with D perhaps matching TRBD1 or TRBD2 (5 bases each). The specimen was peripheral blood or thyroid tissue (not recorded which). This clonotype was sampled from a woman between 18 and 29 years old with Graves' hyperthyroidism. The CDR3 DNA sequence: TGTGCCACCTGGGGCGAGGGCAGTGAGCAGTTCTTC. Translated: CATWGEGSEQFF.